These T cell receptor beta chains were read from a single sample in a study of tumor and adjacent non-tumor tissue in lung cancer. In TCRdb, the multiplex PCR reads were re-called with MiXCR into one record per CDR3 protein. The sample records about 93,000 distinct CDR3 sequences, roughly 66% being singletons. The sample was lung tumor tissue. The source is a man in his 60s with non-small cell lung cancer. Each CDR3 is given with its conserved first and last residue.

v_gene	j_gene	CDR3aa
TRBV11-2	TRBJ2-1	CATSSALGLAAGPMMLFF
TRBV11-3	TRBJ2-1	CASSVRQGSSYNEQFF
TRBV20-1	TRBJ1-1	CSAAASLNTEAFF
TRBV10-3	TRBJ1-1	CAIRSQGGNTEAFF
TRBV12-3/TRBV12-4	TRBJ1-4	CASTPIGATNEKLFF
TRBV5-1	TRBJ2-7	CANSPDPATYKQYF
TRBV4-1	TRBJ2-7	CTSIQLVGGPYELYF
TRBV20-1	TRBJ1-1	CSTSPGTGNAEAFF
TRBV5-1	TRBJ1-1	CASSLNLRSTEAFF
TRBV11-2	TRBJ2-7	CASSLILGQGSYEQYF
TRBV12-3/TRBV12-4	TRBJ2-1	CASRIDRGFYNEQFF
TRBV6-2/TRBV6-3	TRBJ2-7	CANIPVTGAYEQYF
TRBV10-2	TRBJ1-5	CASSWQGNQSQHF
TRBV5-6	TRBJ1-5	CASSLGTGGHNQPQHF
TRBV12-3/TRBV12-4	TRBJ1-4	CASSTGGVKLFF
TRBV29-1	TRBJ1-2	CSVGGQPNYGYTF
TRBV10-3	TRBJ2-3	CAISRRTGTTDTQYF
TRBV4-1	TRBJ2-1	CASSQAHAIPSNEQFF
TRBV13	TRBJ2-3	CASCLQGSTQYF
TRBV29-1	TRBJ2-7	CSVVTSGGYEQYF
TRBV30	TRBJ2-3	CAWTTLQETKYF
TRBV24-1	TRBJ2-1	CATSDLRDRGGDEQFF
TRBV12-3/TRBV12-4	TRBJ1-2	CASAAGAVGYGYTF
TRBV11-3	TRBJ1-2	CASSLATGTENYGYTF
TRBV12-3/TRBV12-4	TRBJ2-1	CTSSWTGGYEQFF
TRBV9	TRBJ2-2	CASSLGAGNGELFF
TRBV11-2	TRBJ1-1	CASRFPTDREAFF
TRBV20-1	TRBJ2-1	CSAKGGSGRAGFYNEQFF
TRBV19	TRBJ2-6	CASSLTSGEANVLTF
TRBV11-2	TRBJ2-1	CASRPHRGMRNEQFF
TRBV11-2	TRBJ1-1	CASSLTGGTEAFF
TRBV9	TRBJ2-5	CASSPGGQETQYF
TRBV6-2/TRBV6-3	TRBJ2-3	CASSPTSGGAVGTQYF
TRBV11-2	TRBJ2-1	CASSLVGELPYRGEQFF
TRBV6-2/TRBV6-3	TRBJ2-7	CASSKPGLGYEQYF
TRBV6-1	TRBJ2-3	CASREPGSGRYTQYF
TRBV7-8	TRBJ1-2	CASSPDGGGWVYGYTF
TRBV11-2	TRBJ2-5	CTSSLGETQYF
TRBV11-2	TRBJ2-5	CATSLVPPGGKTQYF
TRBV15	TRBJ2-3	CATSRDLITDTQYF
TRBV5-6	TRBJ2-7	CASSLVLNSYEQYF
TRBV2	TRBJ1-4	CASSEYVPGGFGEKLFF
TRBV11-3	TRBJ2-7	CASSRGGTTHSLEQYF
TRBV6-6	TRBJ2-7	CASRLDSYEQYF
TRBV30	TRBJ1-5	CAWSVAQYSNQPQHF
TRBV7-8	TRBJ2-1	CASSLGYLGLAGKISVHEQFF
TRBV7-9	TRBJ2-6	CASSRTGRMSGANVLTF
TRBV4-1	TRBJ2-7	CANSQGDYEQYF
TRBV7-9	TRBJ2-7	CACSLGPGEQYF
TRBV29-1	TRBJ2-7	CSFRPAGGGGEQYF
TRBV6-5	TRBJ2-1	CASSYGADGYFSYYEQFF
TRBV21-1	TRBJ1-6	CASSPRSSYNSPLHF
TRBV6-1	TRBJ1-4	CASTKGKSNEKLLF
TRBV10-3	TRBJ1-1	CAIGALGSGEAFF
TRBV6-5	TRBJ1-3	CASSIGRFQSSGNTIYF
TRBV20-1	TRBJ2-1	CSARGTLRDIKGNEQFF
TRBV28	TRBJ1-3	CASSLFPARLFGNTIYF
TRBV20-1	TRBJ2-1	CNATPGLRPHNEQFF
TRBV6-2/TRBV6-3	TRBJ2-5	CASSATTGTHGETQYF